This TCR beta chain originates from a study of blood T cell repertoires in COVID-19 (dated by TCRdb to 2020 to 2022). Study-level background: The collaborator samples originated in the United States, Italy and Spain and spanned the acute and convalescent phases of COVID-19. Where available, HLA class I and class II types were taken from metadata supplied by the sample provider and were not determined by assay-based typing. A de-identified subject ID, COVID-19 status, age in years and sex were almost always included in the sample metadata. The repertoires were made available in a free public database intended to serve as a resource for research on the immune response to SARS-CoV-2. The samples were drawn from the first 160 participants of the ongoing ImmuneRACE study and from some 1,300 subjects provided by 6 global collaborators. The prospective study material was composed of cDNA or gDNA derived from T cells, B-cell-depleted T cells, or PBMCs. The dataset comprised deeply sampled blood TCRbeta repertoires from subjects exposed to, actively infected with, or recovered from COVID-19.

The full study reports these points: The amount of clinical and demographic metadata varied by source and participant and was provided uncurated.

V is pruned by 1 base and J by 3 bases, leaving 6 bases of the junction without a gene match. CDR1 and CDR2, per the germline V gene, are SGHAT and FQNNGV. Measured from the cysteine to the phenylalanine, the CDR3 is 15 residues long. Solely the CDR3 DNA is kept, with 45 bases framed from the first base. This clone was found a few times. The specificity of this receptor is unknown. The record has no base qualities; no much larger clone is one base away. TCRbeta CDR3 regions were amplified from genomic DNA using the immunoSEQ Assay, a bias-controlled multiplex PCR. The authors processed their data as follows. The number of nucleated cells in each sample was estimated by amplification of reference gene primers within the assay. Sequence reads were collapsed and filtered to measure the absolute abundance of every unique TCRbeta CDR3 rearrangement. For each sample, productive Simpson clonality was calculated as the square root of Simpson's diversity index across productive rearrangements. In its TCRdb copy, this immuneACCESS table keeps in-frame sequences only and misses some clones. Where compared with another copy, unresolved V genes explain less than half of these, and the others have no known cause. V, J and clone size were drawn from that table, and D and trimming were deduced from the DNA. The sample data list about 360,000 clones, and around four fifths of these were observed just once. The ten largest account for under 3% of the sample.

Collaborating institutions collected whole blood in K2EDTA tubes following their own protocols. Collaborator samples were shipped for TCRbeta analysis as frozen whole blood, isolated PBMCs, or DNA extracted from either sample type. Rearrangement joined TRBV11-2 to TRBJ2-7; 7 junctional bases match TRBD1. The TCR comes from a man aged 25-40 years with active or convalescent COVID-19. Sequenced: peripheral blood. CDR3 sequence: CASSLARNRGYEQYF. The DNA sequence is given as TGTGCCAGCAGCTTAGCTCGAAACAGGGGCTACGAGCAGTACTTC. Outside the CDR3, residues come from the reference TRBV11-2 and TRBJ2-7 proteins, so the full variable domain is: EAGVAQSPRYKIIEKRQSVAFWCNPISGHATLYWYQQILGQGPKLLIQFQNNGVVDDSQLPKDRFSAERLKGVDSTLKIQPAKLEDSAVYLCASSLARNRGYEQYFGPGTRLTVT.